The 5 T cell receptor beta chains in this list originate from one sample, sequenced in a study of blood T cell repertoires in COVID-19. Clones were read by immunoSEQ multiplex PCR, and TCRdb kept only the in-frame ones, dropping some. Of 51,000 or so clones in the sample, about four fifths were seen once. The sequenced sample was peripheral blood. These TCRs come from a woman aged 80 or over with COVID-19, enrolled during active disease.

This rearrangement joins TRBV28 to TRBJ2-1, with 10 bases lining up with TRBD2. Trimming at V came to 3 bases and at J to 6 bases, leaving 8 bases not matched to a gene. This CDR3 has 16 residues. Germline V lookup: CDR1 MDHEN, CDR2 SYDVKM. As DNA, the CDR3 is TGTGCCAGCAGTTTTTCCATAGCGGGAGGATTCAATGAGCAGTTCTTC. Protein sequence: CASSFSIAGGFNEQFF.

This chain links TRBV4-1 with TRBJ2-3; 7 bases fit TRBD2. The CDR3 has 17 residues. Germline loops: CDR1 MGHRA, CDR2 YSYEKL. The V segment lost 0 bases and the J segment 0 bases; nucleotides outside the gene matches: 6. CDR3 in amino acids: CASSQEPGGGSTDTQYF. Written as DNA, the CDR3 is TGCGCCAGCAGCCAAGAACCGGGGGGAGGGAGCACAGATACGCAGTATTTT.

The rearrangement joins TRBV27 to TRBJ2-7, with D perhaps matching TRBD1 (5 bases). Trimming pared 8 bases from V and 7 bases from J, leaving 15 bases between. CDR3 length: 12 residues. Germline V gene data show CDR1 as MNHEY and CDR2 as SMNVEV (reference sequence). The CDR3 spells CASLQDDDEQYF. CDR3 DNA sequence: TGTGCCAGCTTACAGGACGACGATGAGCAGTACTTC.

The chain uses TRBV29-1 and TRBJ1-2; 11 bases align to TRBD1. The germline CDR1 and CDR2 sequences are SQVTM and ANQGSEA. The V and J ends lost 6 bases and 4 bases, in that order; junction bases with no gene match: 1. The CDR3 loop spans 12 amino acids. This CDR3 reads CSVGQGAYGYTF. CDR3 bases: TGCAGCGTCGGACAGGGGGCCTATGGCTACACCTTC.

The V call is TRBV3-1 (or the pseudogene TRBV3-2), the J call TRBJ2-7; weak D call: TRBD1 (5 bases). CDR3 length equals 14 residues. Trimming removed 4 bases at V and 6 bases at J, with 16 bases between. The V gene's germline CDR1 is LGHDT and CDR2 YNNKEL (reference sequence). The CDR3 spells CASSPHQGNSEQYF. In DNA form, the CDR3 reads TGTGCCAGCAGCCCACATCAGGGTAACTCCGAGCAGTACTTC.